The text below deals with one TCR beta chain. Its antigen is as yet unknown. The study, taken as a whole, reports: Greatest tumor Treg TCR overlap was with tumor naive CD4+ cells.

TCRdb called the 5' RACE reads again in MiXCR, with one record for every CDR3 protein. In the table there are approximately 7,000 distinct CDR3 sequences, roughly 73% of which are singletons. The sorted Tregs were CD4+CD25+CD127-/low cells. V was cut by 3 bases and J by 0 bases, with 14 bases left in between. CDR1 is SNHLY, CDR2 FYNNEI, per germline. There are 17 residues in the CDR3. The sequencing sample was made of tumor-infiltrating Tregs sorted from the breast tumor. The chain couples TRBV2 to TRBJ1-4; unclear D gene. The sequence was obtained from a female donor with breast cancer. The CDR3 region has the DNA TGTGCCAGCAGTGAGCCCGGGAGACTTGCAACTAATGAAAAACTGTTTTTT. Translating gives CASSEPGRLATNEKLFF.